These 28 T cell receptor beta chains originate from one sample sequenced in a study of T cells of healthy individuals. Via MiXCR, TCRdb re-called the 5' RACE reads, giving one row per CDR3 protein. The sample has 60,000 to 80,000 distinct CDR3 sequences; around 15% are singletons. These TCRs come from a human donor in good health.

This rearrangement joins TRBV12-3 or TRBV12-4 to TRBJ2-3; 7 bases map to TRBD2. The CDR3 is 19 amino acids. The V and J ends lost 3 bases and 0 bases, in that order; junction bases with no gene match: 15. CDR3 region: CASSLLRDYCITSTDTQYF. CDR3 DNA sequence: TGTGCCAGCAGTTTGCTTCGGGACTACTGTATAACTAGCACAGATACGCAGTATTTT.

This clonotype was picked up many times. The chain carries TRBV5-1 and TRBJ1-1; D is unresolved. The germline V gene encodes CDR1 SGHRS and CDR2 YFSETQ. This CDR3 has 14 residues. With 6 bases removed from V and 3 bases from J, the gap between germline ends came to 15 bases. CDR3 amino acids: CASMGSPQDTEAFF. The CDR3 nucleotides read TGCGCCAGCATGGGCTCCCCGCAGGACACTGAAGCTTTCTTT.

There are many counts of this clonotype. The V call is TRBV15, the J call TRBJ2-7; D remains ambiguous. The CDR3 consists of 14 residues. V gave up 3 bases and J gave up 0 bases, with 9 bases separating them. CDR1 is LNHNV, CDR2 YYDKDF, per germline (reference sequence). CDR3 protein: CATSSVVSSYEQYF. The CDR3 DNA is TGTGCCACCAGCAGCGTCGTAAGCTCCTACGAGCAGTACTTC.

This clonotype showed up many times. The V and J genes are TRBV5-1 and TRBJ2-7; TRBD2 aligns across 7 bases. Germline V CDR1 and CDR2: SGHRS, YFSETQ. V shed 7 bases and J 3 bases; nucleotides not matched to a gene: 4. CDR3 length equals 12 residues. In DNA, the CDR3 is TGCGCCAGCGGGGGGGACCTCTACGAGCAGTACTTC. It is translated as CASGGDLYEQYF.

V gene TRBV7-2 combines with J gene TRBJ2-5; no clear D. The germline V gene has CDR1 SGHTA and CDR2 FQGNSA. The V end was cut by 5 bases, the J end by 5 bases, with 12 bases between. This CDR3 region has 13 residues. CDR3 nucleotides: TGTGCCAGCAGCCGAGGAGTGGGGGAGACCCAGTACTTC. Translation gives CASSRGVGETQYF.

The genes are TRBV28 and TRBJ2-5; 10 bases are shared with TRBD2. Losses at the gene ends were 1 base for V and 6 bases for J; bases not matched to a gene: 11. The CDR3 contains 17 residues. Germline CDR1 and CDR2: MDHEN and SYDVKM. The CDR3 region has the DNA TGTGCCAGCAGTTTATTGCCCAGCGGGGGGGCCAGAAAGACCCAGTACTTC. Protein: CASSLLPSGGARKTQYF.

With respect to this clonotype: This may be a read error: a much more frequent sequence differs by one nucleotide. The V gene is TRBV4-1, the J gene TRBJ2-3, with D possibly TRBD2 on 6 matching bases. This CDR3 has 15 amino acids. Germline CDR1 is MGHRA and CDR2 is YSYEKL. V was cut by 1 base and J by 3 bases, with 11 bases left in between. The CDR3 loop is CASSQVKGRTDTQYF. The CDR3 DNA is TGCGCCAGCAGCCAAGTCAAGGGGAGGACAGATACGCAGTATTTT.

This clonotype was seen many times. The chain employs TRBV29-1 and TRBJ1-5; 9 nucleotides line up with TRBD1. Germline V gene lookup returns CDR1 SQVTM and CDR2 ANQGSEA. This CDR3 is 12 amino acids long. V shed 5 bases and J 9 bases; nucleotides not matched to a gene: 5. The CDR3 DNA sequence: TGCAGCGTTCGGACAGGGGAAGGGCCCCAGCATTTT. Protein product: CSVRTGEGPQHF.

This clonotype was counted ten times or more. In DNA, the CDR3 is TGTGCCAGCAGCACCCCAGGGGATGAAAAACTGTTTTTT. Translation gives CASSTPGDEKLFF. The J gene is TRBJ1-4, the V gene TRBV21-1; TRBD1 is the table's D call and was not checked against the DNA. TRBV21-1 has pseudogene status. CDR3 length: 13 amino acids.

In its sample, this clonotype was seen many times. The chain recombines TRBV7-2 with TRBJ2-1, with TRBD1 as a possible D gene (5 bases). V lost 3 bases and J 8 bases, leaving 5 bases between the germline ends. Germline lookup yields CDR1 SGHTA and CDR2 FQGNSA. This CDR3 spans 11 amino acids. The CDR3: CASSFRDEQFF. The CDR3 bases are TGTGCCAGCAGCTTCAGGGATGAGCAGTTCTTC.

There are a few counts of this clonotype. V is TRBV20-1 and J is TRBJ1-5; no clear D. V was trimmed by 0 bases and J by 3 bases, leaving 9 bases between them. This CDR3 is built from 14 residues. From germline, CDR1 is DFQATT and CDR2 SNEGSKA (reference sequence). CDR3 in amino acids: CSARDWAANQPQHF. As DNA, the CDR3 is TGCAGTGCTAGAGATTGGGCAGCCAATCAGCCCCAGCATTTT.

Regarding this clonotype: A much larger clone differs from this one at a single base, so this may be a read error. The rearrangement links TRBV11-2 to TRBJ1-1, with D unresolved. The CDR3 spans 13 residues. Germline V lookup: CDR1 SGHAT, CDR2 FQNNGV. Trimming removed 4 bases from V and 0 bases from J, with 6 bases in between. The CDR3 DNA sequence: TGTGCCAGCAGCTGGGCGTTGAACACTGAAGCTTTCTTT. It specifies CASSWALNTEAFF. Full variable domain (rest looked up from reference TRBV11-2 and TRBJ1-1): EAGVAQSPRYKIIEKRQSVAFWCNPISGHATLYWYQQILGQGPKLLIQFQNNGVVDDSQLPKDRFSAERLKGVDSTLKIQPAKLEDSAVYLCASSWALNTEAFFGQGTRLTVV.

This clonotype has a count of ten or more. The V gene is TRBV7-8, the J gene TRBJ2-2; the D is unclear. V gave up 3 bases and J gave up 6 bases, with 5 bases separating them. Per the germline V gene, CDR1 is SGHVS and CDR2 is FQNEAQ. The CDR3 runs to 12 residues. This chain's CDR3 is CASSLGSGELFF. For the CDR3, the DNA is TGTGCCAGCAGCTTGGGCTCCGGGGAGCTGTTTTTT.

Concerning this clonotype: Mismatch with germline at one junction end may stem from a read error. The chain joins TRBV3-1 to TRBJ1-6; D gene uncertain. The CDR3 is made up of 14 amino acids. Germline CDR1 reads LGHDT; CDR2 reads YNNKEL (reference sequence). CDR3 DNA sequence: TGTGCCAGCAGCCAAGGGACCGGGTATTCACCCCTCAACTTT. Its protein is CASSQGTGYSPLNF.

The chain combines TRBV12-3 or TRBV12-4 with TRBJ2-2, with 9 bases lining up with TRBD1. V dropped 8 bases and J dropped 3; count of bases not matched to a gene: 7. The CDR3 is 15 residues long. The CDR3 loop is CASLTGTGYTGELFF. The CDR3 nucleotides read TGTGCCAGCCTGACAGGGACAGGGTACACCGGGGAGCTGTTTTTT.

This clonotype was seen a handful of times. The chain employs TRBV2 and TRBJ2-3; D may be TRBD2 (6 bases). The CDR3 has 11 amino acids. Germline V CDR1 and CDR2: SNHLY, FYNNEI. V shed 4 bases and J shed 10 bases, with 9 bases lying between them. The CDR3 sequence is CASSVGTAQYF. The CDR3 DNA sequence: TGTGCCAGCAGTGTGGGGACTGCGCAGTATTTT. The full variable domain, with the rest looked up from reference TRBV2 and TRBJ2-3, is EPEVTQTPSHQVTQMGQEVILRCVPISNHLYFYWYRQILGQKVEFLVSFYNNEISEKSEIFDDQFSVERPDGSNFTLKIRSTKLEDSAMYFCASSVGTAQYFGPGTRLTVL.

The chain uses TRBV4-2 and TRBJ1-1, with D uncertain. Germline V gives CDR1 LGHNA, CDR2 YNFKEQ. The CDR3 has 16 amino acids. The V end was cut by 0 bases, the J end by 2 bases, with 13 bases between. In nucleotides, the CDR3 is TGTGCCAGCAGCCAAGATCAAGCGGGAATTAACACTGAAGCTTTCTTT. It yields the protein CASSQDQAGINTEAFF.

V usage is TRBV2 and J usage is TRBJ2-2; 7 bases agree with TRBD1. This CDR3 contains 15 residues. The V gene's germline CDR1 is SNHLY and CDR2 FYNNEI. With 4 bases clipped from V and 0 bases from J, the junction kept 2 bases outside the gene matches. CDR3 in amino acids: CASSVQGANTGELFF. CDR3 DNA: TGTGCCAGCAGTGTTCAGGGGGCGAACACCGGGGAGCTGTTTTTT.

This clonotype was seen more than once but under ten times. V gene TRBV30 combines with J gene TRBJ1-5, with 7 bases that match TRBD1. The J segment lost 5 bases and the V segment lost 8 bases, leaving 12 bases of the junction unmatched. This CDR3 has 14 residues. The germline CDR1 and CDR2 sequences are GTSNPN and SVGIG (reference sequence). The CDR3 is CAQGLQGGDQPQHF. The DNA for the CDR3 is TGTGCCCAAGGCCTCCAGGGGGGGGATCAGCCCCAGCATTTT.

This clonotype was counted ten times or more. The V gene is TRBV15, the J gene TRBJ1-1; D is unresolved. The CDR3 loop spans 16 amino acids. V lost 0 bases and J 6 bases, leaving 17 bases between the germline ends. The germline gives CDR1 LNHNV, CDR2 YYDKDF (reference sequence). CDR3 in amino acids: CATSRDPPGWEAEAFF. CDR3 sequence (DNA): TGTGCCACCAGCAGAGATCCCCCTGGTTGGGAGGCTGAAGCTTTCTTT.

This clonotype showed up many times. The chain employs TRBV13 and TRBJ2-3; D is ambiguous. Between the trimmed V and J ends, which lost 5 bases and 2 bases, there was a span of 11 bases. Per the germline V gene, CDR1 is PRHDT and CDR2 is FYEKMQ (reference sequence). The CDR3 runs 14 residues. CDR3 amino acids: CASSIRTVTDTQYF. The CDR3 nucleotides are TGTGCCAGCAGCATTAGGACGGTCACAGATACGCAGTATTTT.

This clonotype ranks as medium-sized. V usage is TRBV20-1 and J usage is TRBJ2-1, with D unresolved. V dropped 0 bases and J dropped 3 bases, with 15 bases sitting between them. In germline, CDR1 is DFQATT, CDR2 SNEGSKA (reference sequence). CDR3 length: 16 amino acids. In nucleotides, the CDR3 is TGCAGTGCTAGAGAGTCCCGGCTAGTCATCTACAATGAGCAGTTCTTC. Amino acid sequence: CSARESRLVIYNEQFF.

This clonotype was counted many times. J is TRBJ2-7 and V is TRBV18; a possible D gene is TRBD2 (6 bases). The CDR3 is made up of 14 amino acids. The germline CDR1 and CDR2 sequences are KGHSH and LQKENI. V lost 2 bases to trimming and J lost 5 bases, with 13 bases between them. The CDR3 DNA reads TGTGCCAGCTCACCAATGTCCGGGACTGACGAGCAGTACTTC. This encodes CASSPMSGTDEQYF.

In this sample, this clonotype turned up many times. CDR3 in DNA: TGTGCCAGCAGCACAATACAGGGTTCTGGAAACACCATATATTTT. Encoded protein: CASSTIQGSGNTIYF. J is TRBJ1-3 and V is TRBV7-8, with a tentative D call TRBD1 (6 bases). CDR1 is SGHVS and CDR2 is FQNEAQ in the germline V gene. The CDR3 has 15 residues. V lost 5 bases and J 1 base, leaving 12 bases between the germline ends.

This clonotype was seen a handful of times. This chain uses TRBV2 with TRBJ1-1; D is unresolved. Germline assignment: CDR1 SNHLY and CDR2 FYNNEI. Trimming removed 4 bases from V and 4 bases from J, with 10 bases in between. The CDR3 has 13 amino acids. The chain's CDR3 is CASSVRVATEAFF. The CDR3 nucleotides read TGTGCCAGCAGTGTTCGGGTGGCCACTGAAGCTTTCTTT.

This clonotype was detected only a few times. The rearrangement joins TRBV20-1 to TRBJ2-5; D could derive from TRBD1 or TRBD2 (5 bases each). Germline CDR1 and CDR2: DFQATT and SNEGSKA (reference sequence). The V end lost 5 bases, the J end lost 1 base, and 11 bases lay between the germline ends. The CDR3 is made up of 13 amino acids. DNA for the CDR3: TGCAGTGCTCGACCCGGGACCCAAGAGACCCAGTACTTC. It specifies CSARPGTQETQYF.

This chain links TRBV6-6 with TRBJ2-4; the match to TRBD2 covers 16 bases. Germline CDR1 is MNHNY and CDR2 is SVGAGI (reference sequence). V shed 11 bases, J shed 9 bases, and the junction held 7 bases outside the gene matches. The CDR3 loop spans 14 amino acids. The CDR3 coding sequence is TGTGCCGGTGGGACTAGCGGGAGGGCGGGCATTCAGTACTTC. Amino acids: CAGGTSGRAGIQYF.

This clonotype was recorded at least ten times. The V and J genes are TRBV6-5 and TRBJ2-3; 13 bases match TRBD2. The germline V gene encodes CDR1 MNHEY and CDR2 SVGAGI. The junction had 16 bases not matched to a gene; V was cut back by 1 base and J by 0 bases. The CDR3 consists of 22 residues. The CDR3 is CASSYLLWTSGGPNPSTDTQYF. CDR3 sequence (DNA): TGTGCCAGCAGTTACTTACTTTGGACTAGCGGGGGACCTAACCCCAGCACAGATACGCAGTATTTT.